The entry below describes one T cell receptor (beta chain). In the original workflow: Amplification with reference gene primers provided the estimates of nucleated cell counts. The protocol was immunoSEQ multiplex PCR, while the TCRdb copy is restricted to in-frame clones and leaves out a portion. The D gene and trimming were derived from the DNA, and the V and J assignments and clone size from that table. The table shows some 150,000 clones, with about 85% occurring only once. This record belongs to a study of blood T cell repertoires in COVID-19. Study overall: The United States, Italy and Spain supplied acute and convalescent COVID-19 samples. PBMCs, B-cell-depleted T cells, or T cells were the source of the cDNA or gDNA that made up the material.

The CDR3 is 14 amino acids. Trimming took off 3 bases at V and 6 bases at J, with 12 bases between the two ends. Germline CDR1 MGHDK, CDR2 SYGVNS. The receptor comes from a woman in her sixties with active or convalescent COVID-19. Material: peripheral blood. The chain combines TRBV25-1 with TRBJ1-3; D is possibly TRBD1 (5 bases). The CDR3 is CASSDDRTVNTIYF. The DNA for the CDR3 is TGTGCCAGCAGTGATGACAGAACCGTAAACACCATATATTTT.